Sequencing of this T cell receptor (beta chain) was carried out in a study of PD-L1 blockade in urothelial cancer. The CDR3 is 16 amino acids. V lost 3 bases and J 1 base, leaving 15 bases between the germline ends. CDR1 and CDR2 from the germline V gene are SGDLS and YYNGEE. Assay: immunoSEQ multiplex PCR; the TCRdb copy retains only in-frame clones and omits some. The sample records about 87,000 clones, around 83% being singletons. Time point here: pretreatment peripheral blood. V usage is TRBV9 and J usage is TRBJ2-3; possibly TRBD2 for D (6 bases). The sequence derives from a man aged 55 to 70 with urothelial cancer. Here the sequenced sample was PBMCs, taken around atezolizumab (anti-PD-L1) treatment. DNA for the CDR3: TGTGCCAGCAGCGGGCTAGCGCCCCCGGGCACAGATACGCAGTATTTT. This gives the protein CASSGLAPPGTDTQYF.